The clone carrying this TCR beta chain was detected a few times. The V and J ends lost 1 base and 2 bases, in that order; junction bases with no gene match: 7. The CDR3 has 16 residues. CDR1 SGHVS and CDR2 FQNEAQ come from the germline V gene. This record comes from a study of identical twins. TCRdb called the 5' RACE reads again in MiXCR, with one record for every CDR3 protein. The sample has a few hundred thousand distinct CDR3 sequences, roughly an eighth seen once. The same data also contributed to another study, on yellow fever vaccine responses in identical twins.

The TCR comes from a woman aged 18-30 years in good health. The gene calls are TRBV7-8 and TRBJ1-2, with 7 nucleotides matching TRBD1. The sample comprised CD8+ T cells sorted from blood. The CDR3 here is CASSLGPTGTNYGYTF. Written as DNA, the CDR3 is TGTGCCAGCAGCTTAGGACCGACAGGGACCAACTATGGCTACACCTTC.